The clone carrying this T cell receptor (beta chain) has more than one count but fewer than ten. The antigen is undetermined. The PCR ran on 60 Vbeta and 13 Jbeta primers. Clones were read by immunoSEQ multiplex PCR, and TCRdb kept only the in-frame ones, dropping some. The sample has approximately 70,000 clones; roughly 74% are singletons. These data are taken from a study of cytomegalovirus exposure and HLA in healthy donors. Study-wide findings and caveats: The likely origin of a cluster of highly shared sequence variants was a sequencing artifact. In vitro confirmation showed three CMV-associated chains to be CMV antigen specific.

Germline V lookup: CDR1 SGHRS, CDR2 YFSETQ. This CDR3 has 16 residues. V lost 0 bases to trimming and J lost 2 bases, with 14 bases between them. The TCR originated in a woman aged 55-75 years in good health and CMV-seropositive. The genes are TRBV5-1 and TRBJ1-1; D may be TRBD1 (5 bases). The sample taken for sequencing was PBMCs. The CDR3 region has the DNA TGCGCCAGCAGCTTGGTTCAGGGTTTCTCTAACACTGAAGCTTTCTTT. Translating it yields CASSLVQGFSNTEAFF.